This is a list of T cell receptor beta chains from one sample in a study of cytomegalovirus exposure and HLA in healthy donors. Sequencing was performed with immunoSEQ multiplex PCR; in TCRdb, only in-frame clones are kept and a portion is missing. The sample comprises about 150,000 clones, approximately 80% of which are singletons, and approximately 6.5% rests with the top ten. The sample consisted of PBMCs. Receptors originate from a male donor in good health and CMV-seropositive. CDR3s include the opening cysteine and the closing phenylalanine or tryptophan. Each record gives: V gene, J gene, D gene, clone size, CDR3 protein, CDR3 DNA. D genes are given only for firm matches. The listing skips clone size in some rows; elsewhere it reads once, few, many or a size class.

v_gene: TRBV6-5; j_gene: TRBJ1-6; d_gene: -; abundance: -; CDR3aa: CASSISMGANSPLHF; CDR3nt: TGTGCCAGTAGCATTTCAATGGGGGCAAATTCACCCCTCCACTTT
v_gene: TRBV19; j_gene: TRBJ2-7; d_gene: -; abundance: once; CDR3aa: CASSYQRQDSYEQYF; CDR3nt: TGTGCCAGTAGTTACCAAAGGCAGGACTCCTACGAGCAGTACTTC
v_gene: TRBV10-3; j_gene: TRBJ1-5; d_gene: TRBD1; abundance: -; CDR3aa: CAIRPGTGNQPQHF; CDR3nt: TGTGCCATCAGGCCCGGGACAGGAAATCAGCCCCAGCATTTT
v_gene: TRBV5-1; j_gene: TRBJ2-1; d_gene: TRBD1; abundance: -; CDR3aa: CASSRGQGNEQFF; CDR3nt: TGCGCCAGCAGCAGGGGACAGGGGAATGAGCAGTTCTTC
v_gene: TRBV5-8; j_gene: TRBJ2-3; d_gene: TRBD1; abundance: -; CDR3aa: CASSSTGVGTDTQYF; CDR3nt: TGTGCCAGCAGCTCGACAGGGGTGGGAACAGATACGCAGTATTTT
v_gene: TRBV10-3; j_gene: TRBJ1-2; d_gene: TRBD1; abundance: few; CDR3aa: CAISRQGDYGYTF; CDR3nt: TGTGCCATCAGCCGACAGGGTGACTATGGCTACACCTTC
v_gene: TRBV2; j_gene: TRBJ1-1; d_gene: TRBD1; abundance: -; CDR3aa: CASRTGGLANTEAFF; CDR3nt: TGTGCCAGCAGGACAGGGGGCCTGGCGAACACTGAAGCTTTCTTT
v_gene: TRBV5-4; j_gene: TRBJ2-7; d_gene: -; abundance: -; CDR3aa: CASSFGQTYEQYF; CDR3nt: TGTGCCAGCAGCTTCGGACAGACCTACGAGCAGTACTTC
v_gene: TRBV10-3; j_gene: TRBJ2-7; d_gene: TRBD2; abundance: -; CDR3aa: CAINPTSGSSDEQYF; CDR3nt: TGTGCCATCAACCCCACTAGCGGGAGCTCTGACGAGCAGTACTTC
v_gene: TRBV27; j_gene: TRBJ1-5; d_gene: -; abundance: -; CDR3aa: CASRHGMSQPQHF; CDR3nt: TGTGCCAGCAGGCACGGTATGAGTCAGCCCCAGCATTTT
v_gene: TRBV30; j_gene: TRBJ2-1; d_gene: TRBD2; abundance: -; CDR3aa: CACYGGGRGNEQFF; CDR3nt: TGTGCCTGTTATGGGGGCGGGAGGGGGAATGAGCAGTTCTTC
v_gene: TRBV5-1; j_gene: TRBJ2-1; d_gene: -; abundance: few; CDR3aa: CASNPLTSSYNEQFF; CDR3nt: TGCGCCAGCAACCCTCTGACTAGCTCCTACAATGAGCAGTTCTTC
v_gene: TRBV5-6; j_gene: TRBJ2-1; d_gene: TRBD2; abundance: -; CDR3aa: CASSLATSGFYNEQFF; CDR3nt: TGTGCCAGCAGCTTGGCAACTAGCGGGTTCTACAATGAGCAGTTCTTC
v_gene: TRBV11-2; j_gene: TRBJ2-1; d_gene: -; abundance: once; CDR3aa: CASSRLDQYNEQFF; CDR3nt: TGTGCCAGCAGCAGACTAGACCAGTACAATGAGCAGTTCTTC
v_gene: TRBV2; j_gene: TRBJ1-3; d_gene: -; abundance: -; CDR3aa: CASSASVGNTIYF; CDR3nt: TGTGCCAGCAGTGCGTCGGTGGGAAACACCATATATTTT
v_gene: TRBV5-1; j_gene: TRBJ2-1; d_gene: TRBD2; abundance: -; CDR3aa: CASSPEPRLNSGRYHNEQFF; CDR3nt: TGCGCCAGCAGCCCCGAACCAAGACTTAATAGCGGGAGGTACCACAATGAGCAGTTCTTC
v_gene: TRBV6-5; j_gene: TRBJ1-1; d_gene: -; abundance: -; CDR3aa: CASSYSSEGNTEAFF; CDR3nt: TGTGCCAGCAGTTACTCATCCGAGGGGAACACTGAAGCTTTCTTT
v_gene: TRBV7-3; j_gene: TRBJ2-3; d_gene: TRBD1; abundance: -; CDR3aa: CASSSQGDTQYF; CDR3nt: TGTGCCAGCAGCTCACAGGGGGATACGCAGTATTTT
v_gene: TRBV6-4; j_gene: TRBJ1-2; d_gene: -; abundance: -; CDR3aa: CASSEGPRPGYGYTF; CDR3nt: TGTGCCAGCAGTGAAGGGCCCAGGCCGGGGTATGGCTACACCTTC
v_gene: TRBV11-2; j_gene: TRBJ2-7; d_gene: TRBD2; abundance: -; CDR3aa: CASRLAGPYEQYF; CDR3nt: TGTGCCAGCCGACTAGCGGGACCCTACGAGCAGTACTTC
v_gene: TRBV19; j_gene: TRBJ2-3; d_gene: -; abundance: -; CDR3aa: CASSIARTDTQYF; CDR3nt: TGTGCCAGTAGTATCGCGAGAACAGATACGCAGTATTTT
v_gene: TRBV10-3; j_gene: TRBJ2-1; d_gene: TRBD2; abundance: -; CDR3aa: CAISDTSVNNEQFF; CDR3nt: TGTGCCATCAGTGACACTAGCGTAAACAATGAGCAGTTCTTC
v_gene: TRBV5-4; j_gene: TRBJ2-3; d_gene: TRBD1; abundance: -; CDR3aa: CASARNRGGTDTQYF; CDR3nt: TGTGCCAGCGCTCGTAACAGGGGAGGCACAGATACGCAGTATTTT
v_gene: TRBV11-3; j_gene: TRBJ2-2; d_gene: -; abundance: -; CDR3aa: CASSLYPTAGELFF; CDR3nt: TGTGCCAGCAGCTTATACCCGACAGCCGGGGAGCTGTTTTTT
v_gene: TRBV19; j_gene: TRBJ2-3; d_gene: -; abundance: -; CDR3aa: CASSVGQTHTDTQYF; CDR3nt: TGTGCCAGTAGTGTAGGACAGACCCACACAGATACGCAGTATTTT
v_gene: TRBV7-2; j_gene: TRBJ2-1; d_gene: -; abundance: few; CDR3aa: CASSLSSVLSEQFF; CDR3nt: TGTGCCAGCAGCTTATCTAGCGTTTTGAGTGAGCAGTTCTTC
v_gene: TRBV9; j_gene: TRBJ2-7; d_gene: -; abundance: -; CDR3aa: CASSSYSYEQYF; CDR3nt: TGTGCCAGCAGTTCTTACTCCTACGAGCAGTACTTC
v_gene: TRBV19; j_gene: TRBJ2-1; d_gene: -; abundance: -; CDR3aa: CASTDIGGSSYNEQFF; CDR3nt: TGTGCCAGTACCGATATCGGGGGAAGCTCCTACAATGAGCAGTTCTTC
v_gene: TRBV11-1; j_gene: TRBJ1-6; d_gene: -; abundance: -; CDR3aa: CASRLGQDNSPLHF; CDR3nt: TGTGCCAGCAGGTTGGGTCAGGATAATTCACCCCTCCACTTT
v_gene: TRBV6-1; j_gene: TRBJ2-1; d_gene: TRBD2; abundance: -; CDR3aa: CASSATSGSTNEQFF; CDR3nt: TGTGCCAGCAGTGCTACTAGCGGGAGTACAAATGAGCAGTTCTTC
v_gene: TRBV7-3; j_gene: TRBJ2-1; d_gene: TRBD2; abundance: -; CDR3aa: CAGLVPNEQFF; CDR3nt: TGTGCCGGACTAGTACCCAATGAGCAGTTCTTC
v_gene: TRBV7-2; j_gene: TRBJ1-5; d_gene: -; abundance: -; CDR3aa: CASSLNTDQPQHF; CDR3nt: TGTGCCAGCAGCTTGAACACCGATCAGCCCCAGCATTTT
v_gene: TRBV5-6; j_gene: TRBJ2-2; d_gene: TRBD1; abundance: -; CDR3aa: CASSFRTGVLGELFF; CDR3nt: TGTGCCAGCAGCTTTCGGACAGGGGTCCTGGGGGAGCTGTTTTTT
v_gene: TRBV10-3; j_gene: TRBJ1-5; d_gene: TRBD1; abundance: few; CDR3aa: CAISEDRASNQPQHF; CDR3nt: TGTGCCATCAGTGAGGACAGGGCCAGCAATCAGCCCCAGCATTTT
v_gene: TRBV6-5; j_gene: TRBJ2-4; d_gene: TRBD1; abundance: -; CDR3aa: CAAGGGQGNIQYF; CDR3nt: TGTGCCGCCGGAGGGGGACAGGGTAACATTCAGTACTTC
v_gene: TRBV2; j_gene: TRBJ1-6; d_gene: -; abundance: -; CDR3aa: CASREWSSYNSPLHF; CDR3nt: TGTGCCAGCAGAGAGTGGAGCTCCTATAATTCACCCCTCCACTTT
v_gene: TRBV9; j_gene: TRBJ2-1; d_gene: -; abundance: -; CDR3aa: CASSEGNEQFF; CDR3nt: TGTGCCAGCAGCGAGGGGAATGAGCAGTTCTTC
v_gene: TRBV30; j_gene: TRBJ1-2; d_gene: TRBD1; abundance: few; CDR3aa: CASTFGQAREGYTF; CDR3nt: TGTGCCTCGACGTTTGGACAGGCCAGGGAAGGCTACACCTTC
v_gene: TRBV29-1; j_gene: TRBJ2-5; d_gene: TRBD2; abundance: -; CDR3aa: CSADLLANQETQYF; CDR3nt: TGCAGCGCCGATTTACTAGCGAACCAAGAGACCCAGTACTTC